The rows below give T cell receptor beta chains drawn from one sample of a study of cytomegalovirus exposure and HLA in healthy donors. Here immunoSEQ multiplex PCR was the method, and the copy in TCRdb shows in-frame clones only, minus some. The listing contains more than 90,000 clones. The material sequenced was PBMCs. These receptors all stem from a middle-aged man in good health and CMV-seropositive. Both conserved end residues are part of each CDR3. Each record gives: J gene, V gene, D gene, CDR3 protein, CDR3 DNA. The D gene is left open where the match is weak.

TRBJ2-1	TRBV9	-	CASSVGFSDNEQFF	TGTGCCAGCAGCGTAGGATTTAGCGACAATGAGCAGTTCTTC
TRBJ1-4	TRBV28	-	CASSYWTATNEKLFF	TGTGCCAGCAGCTATTGGACAGCAACTAATGAAAAACTGTTTTTT
TRBJ2-7	TRBV18	-	CASSPDSYEQYF	TGTGCCAGCTCACCGGACAGCTACGAGCAGTACTTC
TRBJ1-3	TRBV28	-	CASSLWSALESGNTIYF	TGTGCCAGCAGTTTATGGAGCGCCTTGGAGTCTGGAAACACCATATATTTT
TRBJ1-5	TRBV7-9	-	CASSSSSGHQPQHF	TGTGCCAGCAGCTCCAGCTCAGGGCATCAGCCCCAGCATTTT
TRBJ1-2	TRBV29-1	TRBD1	CSVEVWTGNGYTF	TGCAGCGTTGAAGTTTGGACAGGGAATGGCTACACCTTC
TRBJ2-7	TRBV5-4	TRBD2	CASSEIPSGRSYEQYF	TGTGCCAGCAGTGAGATCCCTAGCGGGAGATCCTACGAGCAGTACTTC
TRBJ1-2	TRBV5-1	-	CASSVAGGDGYTF	TGCGCCAGCAGCGTAGCTGGTGGCGATGGCTACACCTTC
TRBJ1-5	TRBV28	TRBD1	CASSLDRGHQPQHF	TGTGCCAGCAGTCTCGACAGGGGTCATCAGCCCCAGCATTTT
TRBJ2-6	TRBV4-1	TRBD1	CASSHPGTENSGANVLTF	TGCGCCAGCAGCCATCCCGGGACAGAGAACTCTGGGGCCAACGTCCTGACTTTC
TRBJ2-1	TRBV6-5	-	CASSFEAAYNEQFF	TGTGCCAGCAGTTTCGAGGCGGCCTACAATGAGCAGTTCTTC
TRBJ1-1	TRBV7-3	TRBD1	CASSSQGAGEAFF	TGTGCCAGCAGCTCCCAGGGGGCTGGTGAAGCTTTCTTT
TRBJ2-5	TRBV5-6	TRBD1	CASSFLSRDRWTQYF	TGTGCCAGCAGCTTTTTAAGCCGGGACAGGTGGACCCAGTACTTC
TRBJ2-3	TRBV18	TRBD2	CASSSFASSGSMSDTQYF	TGTGCCAGCTCAAGTTTCGCCTCTAGCGGGAGTATGTCAGATACGCAGTATTTT
TRBJ2-1	TRBV29-1	TRBD2	CSVGSLADYNEQFF	TGCAGCGTTGGGTCGCTAGCGGATTACAATGAGCAGTTCTTC
TRBJ2-5	TRBV7-6	TRBD1	CASSNPGTGGGETQYF	TGTGCCAGCAGCAACCCCGGGACAGGGGGCGGGGAGACCCAGTACTTC
TRBJ2-1	TRBV20-1	-	CSARISGEQFF	TGCAGTGCTAGGATCAGCGGTGAGCAGTTCTTC
TRBJ2-1	TRBV28	TRBD2	CASSPVGSAGGSNEQFF	TGTGCCAGCAGCCCCGTGGGTTCAGCGGGAGGGAGTAATGAGCAGTTCTTC